The clone carrying this T cell receptor (beta chain) was counted only a few times. The same CDR3 also results from other DNA sequences found in this sample. These data belong to a study of shared clonotypes between healthy human individuals. Terminally differentiated effector memory CD45RA+ cells were left out of the naive CD8 fraction, which was CD45RO-negative and positively selected for CCR7. Assay: immunoSEQ multiplex PCR; the TCRdb copy retains only in-frame clones and omits some. The sample holds roughly 890,000 clones, almost 95% seen once. V lost 3 bases and J 0 bases, leaving 9 bases between the germline ends. In germline, CDR1 is LNHDA, CDR2 SQIVND (reference sequence). CDR3 size: 14 residues.

Sample: naive CD8+ T cells sorted from blood. This chain uses TRBV19 with TRBJ2-7, with no clear D. This TCR derives from a man aged 30-40 years in good health. In DNA form, the CDR3 reads TGTGCCAGTAGTATTACCGATAGCTCCTACGAGCAGTACTTC. This translates into CASSITDSSYEQYF.